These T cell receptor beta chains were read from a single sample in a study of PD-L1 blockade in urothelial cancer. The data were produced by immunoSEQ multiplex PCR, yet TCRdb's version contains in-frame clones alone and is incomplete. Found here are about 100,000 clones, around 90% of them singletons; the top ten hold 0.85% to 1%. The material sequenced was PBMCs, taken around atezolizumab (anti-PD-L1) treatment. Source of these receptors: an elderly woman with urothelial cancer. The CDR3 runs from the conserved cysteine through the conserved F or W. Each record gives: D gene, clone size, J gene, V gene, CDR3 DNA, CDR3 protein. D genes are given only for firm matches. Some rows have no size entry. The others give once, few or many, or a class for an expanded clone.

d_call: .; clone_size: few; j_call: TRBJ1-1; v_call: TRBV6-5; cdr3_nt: TGTGCCAGCAGTTGGTCGATCCAGGGCCAATCTGAAGCTTTCTTT; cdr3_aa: CASSWSIQGQSEAFF
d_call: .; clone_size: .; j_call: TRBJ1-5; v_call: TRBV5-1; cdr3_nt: TGCGCCAGCAGCTTGGTGGCGGGAAATCAGCCCCAGCATTTT; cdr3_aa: CASSLVAGNQPQHF
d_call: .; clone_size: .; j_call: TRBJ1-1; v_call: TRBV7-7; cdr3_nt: TGTGCCAGCAGCTTAGTACAGAACACTGAAGCTTTCTTT; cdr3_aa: CASSLVQNTEAFF
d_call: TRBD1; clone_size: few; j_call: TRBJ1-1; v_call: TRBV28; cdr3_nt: TGTGCCAGCAGTTTCAGACAGGGGGTTTATACTGAAGCTTTCTTT; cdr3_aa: CASSFRQGVYTEAFF
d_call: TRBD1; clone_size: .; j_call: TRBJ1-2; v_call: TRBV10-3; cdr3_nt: TGTGCCATCAGTGAGTCCACAGGGGCGGTGGGTAGCTATGGCTACACCTTC; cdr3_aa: CAISESTGAVGSYGYTF
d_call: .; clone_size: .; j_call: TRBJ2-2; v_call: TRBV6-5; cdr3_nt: TGTGCCAGCCACCCCGGAGTAGTGAAAACCGGGGAGCTGTTTTTT; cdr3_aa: CASHPGVVKTGELFF
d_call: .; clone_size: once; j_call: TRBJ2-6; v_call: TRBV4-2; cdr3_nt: TGTGCCAGCAGCCAAACAGGGACCGGGGCCAACGTCCTGACTTTC; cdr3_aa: CASSQTGTGANVLTF
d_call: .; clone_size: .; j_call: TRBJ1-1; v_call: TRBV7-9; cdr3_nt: TGTGCCAGCAGCTTAGGGGCAGGTAGTAGTCTTGGCACTGAAGCTTTCTTT; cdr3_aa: CASSLGAGSSLGTEAFF
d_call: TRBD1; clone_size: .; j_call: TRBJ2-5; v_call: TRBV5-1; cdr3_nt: TGCGCCAGCAGCGGGACAGGGGGCCGCCAAGAGACCCAGTACTTC; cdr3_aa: CASSGTGGRQETQYF
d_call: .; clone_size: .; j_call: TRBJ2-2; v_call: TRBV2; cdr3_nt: TGTGCCAGCAGCCGGAGCGGCGGGACCGGGGAGCTGTTTTTT; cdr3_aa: CASSRSGGTGELFF
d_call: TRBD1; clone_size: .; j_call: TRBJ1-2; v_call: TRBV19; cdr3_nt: TGTGCCAGTAGTTTTTTGAGACAGGGGGACGGCTACACCTTC; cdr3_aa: CASSFLRQGDGYTF
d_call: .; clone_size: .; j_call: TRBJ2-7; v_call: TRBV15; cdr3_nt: TGTGCCACCAGCAGAGATTTTGAGGGCCGATACGAGCAGTACTTC; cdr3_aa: CATSRDFEGRYEQYF
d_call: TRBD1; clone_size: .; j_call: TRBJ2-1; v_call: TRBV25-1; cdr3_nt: TGTGCCAGCAGTAGGACAGGGGGCTACAATGAGCAGTTCTTC; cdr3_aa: CASSRTGGYNEQFF
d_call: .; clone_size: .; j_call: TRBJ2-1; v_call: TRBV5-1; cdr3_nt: TGCGCCAGCAGCTTGCGGACAGCTGACAATGAGCAGTTCTTC; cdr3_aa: CASSLRTADNEQFF
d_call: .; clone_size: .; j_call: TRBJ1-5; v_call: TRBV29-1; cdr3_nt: TGCAGCGTCGGAGGTAGCAATCAGCCCCAGCATTTT; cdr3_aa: CSVGGSNQPQHF
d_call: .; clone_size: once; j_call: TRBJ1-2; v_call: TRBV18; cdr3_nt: TGTGCCAGCTCACCAAGCTCCGACTATGGCTACACCTTC; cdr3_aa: CASSPSSDYGYTF
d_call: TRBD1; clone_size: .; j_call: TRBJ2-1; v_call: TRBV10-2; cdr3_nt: TGCGCCAGCTGTATACAGGGGGTCTACAATGAGCAGTTCTTC; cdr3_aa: CASCIQGVYNEQFF
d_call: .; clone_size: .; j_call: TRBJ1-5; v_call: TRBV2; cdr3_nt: TGTGCCAGCATGTGGGGGCGCAATCAGCCCCAGCATTTT; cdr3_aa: CASMWGRNQPQHF
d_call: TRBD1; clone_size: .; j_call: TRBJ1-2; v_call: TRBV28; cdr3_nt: TGTGCCAGCACCCGACAGGGGACCTATGGCTACACCTTC; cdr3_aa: CASTRQGTYGYTF
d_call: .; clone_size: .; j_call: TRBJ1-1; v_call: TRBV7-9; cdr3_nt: TGTGCCAGCAGCGGAAGACAGGTCTCATTGAACACTGAAGCTTTCTTT; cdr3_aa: CASSGRQVSLNTEAFF
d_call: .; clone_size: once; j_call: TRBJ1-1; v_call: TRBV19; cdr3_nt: TGTGCCAGTAGTATAGAAGGCAGGGGTGACACTGAAGCTTTCTTT; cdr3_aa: CASSIEGRGDTEAFF
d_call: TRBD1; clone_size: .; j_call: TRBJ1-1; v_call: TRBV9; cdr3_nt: TGTGCCAGCAGCGTGCTGGGACAGCTGAACACTGAAGCTTTCTTT; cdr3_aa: CASSVLGQLNTEAFF
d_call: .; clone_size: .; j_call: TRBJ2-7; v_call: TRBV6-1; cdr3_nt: TGTGCCAGCAGTGTGCGGGGCCAAGTCTACGAGCAGTACTTC; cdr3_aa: CASSVRGQVYEQYF
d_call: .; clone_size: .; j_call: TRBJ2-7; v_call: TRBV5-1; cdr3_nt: TGCGCCAGCAGCAGTGGGAGCTACCTCCCCTACGAGCAGTACTTC; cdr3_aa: CASSSGSYLPYEQYF
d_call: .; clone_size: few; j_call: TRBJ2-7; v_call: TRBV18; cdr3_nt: TGTGCCAGCTCCCCGGACAGTAGCTACGAGCAGTACTTC; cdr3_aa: CASSPDSSYEQYF
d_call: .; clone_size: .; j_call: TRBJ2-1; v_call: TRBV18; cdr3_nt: TGTGCCAGCTCACCGCGCGCACCAGCGAGCTCCTACAATGAGCAGTTCTTC; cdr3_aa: CASSPRAPASSYNEQFF
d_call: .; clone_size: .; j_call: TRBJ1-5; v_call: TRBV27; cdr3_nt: TGTGCCAGCAGTTTCGGGGTCCAGCAGCCCCAGCATTTT; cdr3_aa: CASSFGVQQPQHF
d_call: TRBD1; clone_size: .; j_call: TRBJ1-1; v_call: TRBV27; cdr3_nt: TGTGCCAGCAGTGAAGACAGGGGAGGGAACACTGAAGCTTTCTTT; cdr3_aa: CASSEDRGGNTEAFF
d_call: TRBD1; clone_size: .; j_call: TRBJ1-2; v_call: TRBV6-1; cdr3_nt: TGTGCCAGCAGTGGCCGCCGGGACAGTCAACCTTACCCCTATGGCTACACCTTC; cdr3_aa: CASSGRRDSQPYPYGYTF
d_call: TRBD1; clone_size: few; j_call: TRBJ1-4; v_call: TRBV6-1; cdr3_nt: TGTGCCAGCAGCGAAACAGGGGGCGGTGAAAAACTGTTTTTT; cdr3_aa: CASSETGGGEKLFF
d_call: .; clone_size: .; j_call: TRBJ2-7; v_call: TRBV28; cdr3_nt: TGTGCCAGCAGTCCCCCAGGGATTGGTGGAAGCTCCTACGAGCAGTACTTC; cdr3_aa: CASSPPGIGGSSYEQYF
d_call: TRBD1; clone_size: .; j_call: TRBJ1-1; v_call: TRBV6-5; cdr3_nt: TGTGCCAGCAGTTACTCTGGGACAGGGGGCTATGAAGCTTTCTTT; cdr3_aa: CASSYSGTGGYEAFF
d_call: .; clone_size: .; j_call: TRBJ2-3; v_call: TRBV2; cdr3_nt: TGCGGTGGGGGACGGGAGTCGGTAGATACGCAGTATTTT; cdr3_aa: CGGGRESVDTQYF
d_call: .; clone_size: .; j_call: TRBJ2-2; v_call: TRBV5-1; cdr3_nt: TGCGCCAGCAGCCTCCGAACGGGAGCAAGCACCGGGGAGCTGTTTTTT; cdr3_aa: CASSLRTGASTGELFF
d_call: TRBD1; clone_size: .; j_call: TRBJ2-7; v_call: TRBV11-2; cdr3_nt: TGTGCCAGCAGCTCTCGGGGGGACAGGGCATCCTACGAGCAGTACTTC; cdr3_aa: CASSSRGDRASYEQYF
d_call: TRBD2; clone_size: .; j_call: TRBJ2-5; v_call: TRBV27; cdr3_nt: TGTGCCAGCAGTTTCAACCCCCCGGGAGGGAGAGAGACCCAGTACTTC; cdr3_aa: CASSFNPPGGRETQYF
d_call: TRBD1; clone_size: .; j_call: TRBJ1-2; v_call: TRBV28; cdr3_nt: TGTGCCAGCAGTACTACAGGGGGCGAGCACTATGGCTACACCTTC; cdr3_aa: CASSTTGGEHYGYTF
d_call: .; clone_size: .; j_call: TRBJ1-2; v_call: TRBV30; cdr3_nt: TGTGCCTGGAACATCAGGAGGAACTATGGCTACACCTTC; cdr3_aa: CAWNIRRNYGYTF
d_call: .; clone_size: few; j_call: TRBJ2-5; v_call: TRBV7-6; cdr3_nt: TGTGCCAGCAGTTCGGCTGCGGGGCAGACCCAGTACTTC; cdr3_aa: CASSSAAGQTQYF
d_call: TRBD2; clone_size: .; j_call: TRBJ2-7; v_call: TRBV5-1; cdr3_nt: TGCGCCAGCAGCGGACAGGGACTAGCGGGAGACGAGCAGTACTTC; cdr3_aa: CASSGQGLAGDEQYF
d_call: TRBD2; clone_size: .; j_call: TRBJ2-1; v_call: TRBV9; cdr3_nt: TGTGCCAGCAGCGCCGATCCCCTAGCGGGAGGTTCCTACAATGAGCAGTTCTTC; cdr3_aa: CASSADPLAGGSYNEQFF
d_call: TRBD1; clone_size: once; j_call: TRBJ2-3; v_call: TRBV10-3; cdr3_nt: TGTGCCATCAGCACTGGGACAGGGGGCACAGATACGCAGTATTTT; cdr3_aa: CAISTGTGGTDTQYF
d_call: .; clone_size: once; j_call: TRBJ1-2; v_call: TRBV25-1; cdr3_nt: TGTGCCAGCAGTGATCTTGGAGGGTCCTATGGCTACACCTTC; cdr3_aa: CASSDLGGSYGYTF
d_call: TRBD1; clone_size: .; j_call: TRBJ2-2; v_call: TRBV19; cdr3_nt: TGTGCCAGTAGTAGGGAGACAGGGTCCACCGGGGAGCTGTTTTTT; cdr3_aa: CASSRETGSTGELFF
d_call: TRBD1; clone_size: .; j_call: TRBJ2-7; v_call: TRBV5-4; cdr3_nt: TGTGCCAGCAACTCAAGACAGGGGGCAAAGCAGTACTTC; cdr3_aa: CASNSRQGAKQYF
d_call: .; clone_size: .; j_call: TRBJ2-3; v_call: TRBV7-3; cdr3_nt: TGTGCCAGCAGCCCCCCTAGCCGGACGCAGTATTTT; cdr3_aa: CASSPPSRTQYF
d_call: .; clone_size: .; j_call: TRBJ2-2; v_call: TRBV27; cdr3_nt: TGTGCCAGCACAGAAAAAACCAACACCGGGGAGCTGTTTTTT; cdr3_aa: CASTEKTNTGELFF